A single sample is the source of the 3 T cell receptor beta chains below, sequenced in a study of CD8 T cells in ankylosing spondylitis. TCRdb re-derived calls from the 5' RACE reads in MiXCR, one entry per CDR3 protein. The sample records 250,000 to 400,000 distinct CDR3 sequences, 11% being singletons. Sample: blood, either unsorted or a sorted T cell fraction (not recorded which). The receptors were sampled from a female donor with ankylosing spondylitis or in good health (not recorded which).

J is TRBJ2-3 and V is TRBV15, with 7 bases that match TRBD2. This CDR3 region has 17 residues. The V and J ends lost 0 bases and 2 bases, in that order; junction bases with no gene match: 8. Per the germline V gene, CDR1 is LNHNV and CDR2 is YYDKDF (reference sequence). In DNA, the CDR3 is TGTGCCACCAGCAGAGATCTAGGACTAGTAGTCACAGATACGCAGTATTTT. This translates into CATSRDLGLVVTDTQYF.

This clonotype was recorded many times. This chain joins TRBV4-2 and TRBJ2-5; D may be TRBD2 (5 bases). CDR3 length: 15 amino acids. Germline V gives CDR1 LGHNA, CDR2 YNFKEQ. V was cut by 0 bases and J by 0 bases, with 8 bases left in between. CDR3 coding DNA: TGTGCCAGCAGCCAAGATTACGGGGACCAAGAGACCCAGTACTTC. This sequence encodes CASSQDYGDQETQYF.

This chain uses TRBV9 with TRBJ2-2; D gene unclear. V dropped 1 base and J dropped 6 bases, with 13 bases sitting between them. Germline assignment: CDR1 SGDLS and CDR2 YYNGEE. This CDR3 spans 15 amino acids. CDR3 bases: TGTGCCAGCAGCGTAAGTCCCAGTATCCCCGGGGAGCTGTTTTTT. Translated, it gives CASSVSPSIPGELFF.